Following are 3 T cell receptor beta chains from one sample sequenced in a study of CD8 T cells in Susac syndrome. RNA in amounts of about 0.5 to 1 ug was reverse transcribed with random hexamers. TCRdb re-called the immunoSEQ multiplex PCR reads through MiXCR, storing one row per CDR3 protein. The table has around 200,000 distinct CDR3 sequences, 85% to 95% seen once. Sequences were obtained from CD4+ T cells from PBMCs. These receptors were collected from a human donor with multiple sclerosis.

The chain combines TRBV6-4 with TRBJ2-3; 7 bases line up with TRBD2. Trimming took 9 bases from V and 0 from J; bases not matched to a gene: 6. CDR3 length: 14 residues. Germline V gives CDR1 MRHNA, CDR2 SNTAGT. In nucleotides, the CDR3 is TGTGCCAGTTCCGTACTAGCGAGCACAGATACGCAGTATTTT. This translates into CASSVLASTDTQYF.

The genes are TRBV12-3 or TRBV12-4 and TRBJ1-5; D is possibly TRBD1 (6 bases). The CDR3 contains 15 residues. V dropped 8 bases and J dropped 3 bases, with 17 bases sitting between them. CDR3 region: CASLQGYRVNQPQHF. CDR3 nucleotides: TGTGCCAGCCTCCAAGGGTACAGGGTCAATCAGCCCCAGCATTTT.

The chain is built from TRBV29-1 and TRBJ1-5, with TRBD1 as a possible D gene (5 bases). There are 13 residues in the CDR3. The ends were cut back, 6 bases at V and 4 bases at J, with 13 bases in the middle. The V gene's germline CDR1 is SQVTM and CDR2 ANQGSEA. CDR3 residues: CSVGRGGNQPQHF. In nucleotides, the CDR3 is TGCAGCGTCGGAAGGGGAGGGAATCAGCCCCAGCATTTT.